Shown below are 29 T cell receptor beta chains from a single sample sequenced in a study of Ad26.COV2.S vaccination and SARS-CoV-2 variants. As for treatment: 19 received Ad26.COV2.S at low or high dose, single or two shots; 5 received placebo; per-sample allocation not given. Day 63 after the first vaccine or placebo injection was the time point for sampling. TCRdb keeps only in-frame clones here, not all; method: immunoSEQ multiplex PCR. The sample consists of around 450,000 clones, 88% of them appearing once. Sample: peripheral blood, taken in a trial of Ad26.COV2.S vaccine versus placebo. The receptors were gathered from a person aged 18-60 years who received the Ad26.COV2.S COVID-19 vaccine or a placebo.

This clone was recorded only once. CDR3 bases: TGTGCCAGCAGTTTAATGGGGACAGGGGACTATGGCTACACCTTC. Encoded protein: CASSLMGTGDYGYTF. The genes are TRBV28 and TRBJ1-2; 10 bases line up with TRBD1. From germline, CDR1 is MDHEN and CDR2 SYDVKM. Trimming cost V 2 bases and J 3 bases; bases outside gene matches: 3. The CDR3 consists of 15 residues.

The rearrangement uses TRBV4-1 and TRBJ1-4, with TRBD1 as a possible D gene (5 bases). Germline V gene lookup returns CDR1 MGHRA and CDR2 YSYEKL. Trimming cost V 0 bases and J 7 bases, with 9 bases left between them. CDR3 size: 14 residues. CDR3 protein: CASSQDSGFEKLFF. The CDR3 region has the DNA TGCGCCAGCAGCCAAGATTCAGGGTTTGAAAAACTGTTTTTT.

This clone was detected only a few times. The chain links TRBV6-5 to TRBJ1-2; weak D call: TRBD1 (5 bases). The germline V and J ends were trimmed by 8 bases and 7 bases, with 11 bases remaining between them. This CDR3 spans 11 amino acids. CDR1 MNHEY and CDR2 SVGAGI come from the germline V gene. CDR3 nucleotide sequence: TGTGCCAGCGCCAGGGAAGGTGGCTACACCTTC. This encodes CASAREGGYTF.

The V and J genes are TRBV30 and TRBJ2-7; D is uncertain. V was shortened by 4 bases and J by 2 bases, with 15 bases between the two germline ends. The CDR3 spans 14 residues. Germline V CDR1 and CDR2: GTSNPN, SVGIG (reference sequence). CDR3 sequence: CAWTRPPDAYEQYF. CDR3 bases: TGTGCCTGGACCAGGCCCCCAGATGCCTACGAGCAGTACTTC.

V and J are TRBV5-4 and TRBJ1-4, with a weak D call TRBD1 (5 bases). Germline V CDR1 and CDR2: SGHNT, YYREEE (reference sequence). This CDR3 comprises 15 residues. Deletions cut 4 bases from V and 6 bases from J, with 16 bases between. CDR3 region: CASSRGAGYDEKLFF. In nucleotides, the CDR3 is TGTGCCAGCAGCCGGGGTGCAGGGTATGATGAAAAACTGTTTTTT.

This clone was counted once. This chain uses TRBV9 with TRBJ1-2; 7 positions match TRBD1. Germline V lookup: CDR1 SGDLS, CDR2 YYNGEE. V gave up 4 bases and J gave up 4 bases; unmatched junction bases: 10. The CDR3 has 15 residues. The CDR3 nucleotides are TGTGCCAGCAGCCCCAAGGGGGCTGAAGGCTATGGCTACACCTTC. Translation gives CASSPKGAEGYGYTF.

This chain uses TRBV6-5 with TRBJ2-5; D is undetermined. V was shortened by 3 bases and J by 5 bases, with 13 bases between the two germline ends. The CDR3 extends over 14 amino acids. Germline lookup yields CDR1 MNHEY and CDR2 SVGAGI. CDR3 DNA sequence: TGTGCCAGCAGTTATGGTTACCCCCTGGAGACCCAGTACTTC. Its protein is CASSYGYPLETQYF.

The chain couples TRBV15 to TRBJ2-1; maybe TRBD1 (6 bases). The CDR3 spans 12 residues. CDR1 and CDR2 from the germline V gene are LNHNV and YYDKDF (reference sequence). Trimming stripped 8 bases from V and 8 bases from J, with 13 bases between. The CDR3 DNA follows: TGTGCCACCGGCCAGAACAGGGATGAGCAGTTCTTC. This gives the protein CATGQNRDEQFF.

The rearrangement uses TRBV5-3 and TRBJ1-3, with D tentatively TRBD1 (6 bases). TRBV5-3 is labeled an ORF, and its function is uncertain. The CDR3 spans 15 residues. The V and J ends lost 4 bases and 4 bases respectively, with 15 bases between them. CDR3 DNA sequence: TGTGCCAGAAGCGGCGGACAGCGTTCGGGAAACACCATATATTTT. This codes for CARSGGQRSGNTIYF.

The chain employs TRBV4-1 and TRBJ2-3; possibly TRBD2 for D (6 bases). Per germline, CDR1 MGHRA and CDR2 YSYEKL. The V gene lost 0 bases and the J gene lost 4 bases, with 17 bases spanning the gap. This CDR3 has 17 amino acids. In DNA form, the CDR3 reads TGCGCCAGCAGCCAAGATGTGGGGGGTTTGAGGCCAGATACGCAGTATTTT. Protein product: CASSQDVGGLRPDTQYF.

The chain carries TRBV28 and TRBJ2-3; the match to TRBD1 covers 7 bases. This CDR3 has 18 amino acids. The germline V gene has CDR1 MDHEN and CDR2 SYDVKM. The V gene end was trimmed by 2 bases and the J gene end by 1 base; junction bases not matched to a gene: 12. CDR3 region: CASSLDRQGRNGTDTQYF. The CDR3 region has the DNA TGTGCCAGCAGTTTAGACAGACAGGGCAGGAACGGCACAGATACGCAGTATTTT.

The CDR3 here is CSARTGDDTIYF. The CDR3 DNA follows: TGCAGCGCTCGGACAGGGGATGACACCATATATTTT. The V and J genes are TRBV29-1 and TRBJ1-3; 9 bases map to TRBD1. This CDR3 comprises 12 residues. In germline, CDR1 is SQVTM, CDR2 ANQGSEA. J lost 8 bases, V lost 7 bases, and 6 bases had no gene match.

In nucleotides, the CDR3 is TGTGCCAGCAGGGACGCGGCTATCTCCTACGAGCAGTACTTC. It translates to CASRDAAISYEQYF. The chain recombines TRBV2 with TRBJ2-7; D gene ambiguous. The ends were cut back, 6 bases at V and 0 bases at J, with 12 bases in the middle. From germline, CDR1 is SNHLY and CDR2 FYNNEI. This CDR3 is built from 14 residues.

The CDR3, as DNA: TGCGCCAGCAGTCAAGAGCGGGTCTCTGGCACAGATACGCAGTATTTT. Its translation is CASSQERVSGTDTQYF. V is TRBV23-1 and J is TRBJ2-3; the D gene is possibly TRBD2 (6 bases). TRBV23-1 is reported as an ORF; its role is uncertain. V lost 2 bases to trimming and J lost 1 base, with 13 bases between them. The CDR3 is 16 residues long.

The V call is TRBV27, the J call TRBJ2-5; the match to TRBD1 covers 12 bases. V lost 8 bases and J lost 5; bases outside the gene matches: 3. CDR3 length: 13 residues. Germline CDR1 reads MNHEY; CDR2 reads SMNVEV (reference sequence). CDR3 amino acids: CASGTGGDETQYF. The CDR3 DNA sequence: TGTGCCAGCGGGACAGGGGGCGACGAGACCCAGTACTTC.

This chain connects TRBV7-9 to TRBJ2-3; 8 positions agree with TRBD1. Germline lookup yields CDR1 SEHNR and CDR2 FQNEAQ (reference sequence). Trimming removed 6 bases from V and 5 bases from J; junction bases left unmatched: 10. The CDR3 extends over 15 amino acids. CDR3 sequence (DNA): TGTGCCAGCAGTCCTACAGGGGGGCTGGGAGATACGCAGTATTTT. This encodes CASSPTGGLGDTQYF.

The CDR3 loop reads CASSPGQGVGDEQFF. The CDR3 nucleotides read TGTGCCAGCTCACCTGGACAGGGGGTAGGGGATGAGCAGTTCTTC. This rearrangement joins TRBV18 to TRBJ2-1; 10 positions agree with TRBD1. Trimming removed 3 bases from V and 8 bases from J; junction bases left unmatched: 7. CDR1 and CDR2 from the germline V gene are KGHSH and LQKENI. The CDR3 consists of 15 residues.

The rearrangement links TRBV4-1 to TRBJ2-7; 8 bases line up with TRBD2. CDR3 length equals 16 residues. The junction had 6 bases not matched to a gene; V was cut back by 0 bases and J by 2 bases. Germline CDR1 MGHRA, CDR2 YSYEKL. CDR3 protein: CASSQDVTSGPYEQYF. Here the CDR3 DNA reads TGCGCCAGCAGCCAAGACGTCACTAGCGGACCCTACGAGCAGTACTTC.

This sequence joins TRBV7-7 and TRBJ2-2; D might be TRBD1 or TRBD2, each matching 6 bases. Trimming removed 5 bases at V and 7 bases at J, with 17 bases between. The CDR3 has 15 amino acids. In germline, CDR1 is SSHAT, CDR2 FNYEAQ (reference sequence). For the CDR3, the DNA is TGTGCCAGCAGCCCATTCCGGGGGCGGGGCGGGGAGCTGTTTTTT. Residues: CASSPFRGRGGELFF.

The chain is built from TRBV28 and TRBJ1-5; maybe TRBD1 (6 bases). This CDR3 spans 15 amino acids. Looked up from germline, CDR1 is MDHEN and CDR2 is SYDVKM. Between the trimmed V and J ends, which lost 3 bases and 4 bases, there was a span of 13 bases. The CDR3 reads CASSFRGRGNQPQHF. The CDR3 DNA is TGTGCCAGCAGTTTTCGGGGGCGCGGTAATCAGCCCCAGCATTTT.

The CDR3 is CASSPGQGGEQYF. As DNA, the CDR3 is TGTGCCAGCAGCCCAGGACAGGGTGGCGAGCAGTACTTC. The V gene is TRBV4-2, the J gene TRBJ2-7, with 8 nucleotides matching TRBD1. The V and J ends lost 4 bases and 6 bases, in that order; junction bases with no gene match: 5. The CDR3 extends over 13 amino acids. Germline CDR1 is LGHNA and CDR2 is YNFKEQ.

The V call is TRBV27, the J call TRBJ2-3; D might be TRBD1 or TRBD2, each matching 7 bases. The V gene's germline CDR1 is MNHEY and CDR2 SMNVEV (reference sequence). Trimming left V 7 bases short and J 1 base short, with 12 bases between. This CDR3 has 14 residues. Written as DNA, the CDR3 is TGTGCCAGCACCAGGGGGGGCGGCACAGATACGCAGTATTTT. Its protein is CASTRGGGTDTQYF.

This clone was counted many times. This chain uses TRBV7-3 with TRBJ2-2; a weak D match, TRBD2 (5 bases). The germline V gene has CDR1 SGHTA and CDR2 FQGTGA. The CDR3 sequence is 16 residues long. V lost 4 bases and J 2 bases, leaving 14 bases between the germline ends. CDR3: CASSSRGSANTGELFF. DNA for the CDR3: TGTGCCAGCAGCTCCAGAGGGTCAGCCAACACCGGGGAGCTGTTTTTT.

The CDR3 region is CSVERGGGEQFF. Written as DNA, the CDR3 is TGCAGCGTTGAGCGTGGTGGGGGTGAGCAGTTCTTC. The chain has TRBV29-1 and TRBJ2-1, with D possibly being TRBD1 or TRBD2 (5 bases each). The V and J ends lost 3 bases and 9 bases respectively, with 12 bases between them. This CDR3 contains 12 residues. The V gene's germline CDR1 is SQVTM and CDR2 ANQGSEA.

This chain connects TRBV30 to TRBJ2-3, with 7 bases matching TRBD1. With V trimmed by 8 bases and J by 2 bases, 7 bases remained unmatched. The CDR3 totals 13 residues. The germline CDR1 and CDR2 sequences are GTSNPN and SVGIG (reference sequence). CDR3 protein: CAATGTVTDTQYF. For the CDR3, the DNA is TGTGCCGCCACCGGGACAGTCACAGATACGCAGTATTTT.

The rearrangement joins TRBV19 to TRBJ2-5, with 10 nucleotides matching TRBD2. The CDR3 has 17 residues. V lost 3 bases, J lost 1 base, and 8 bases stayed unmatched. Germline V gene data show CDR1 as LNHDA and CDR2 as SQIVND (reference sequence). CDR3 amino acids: CASSISPVAGGQETQYF. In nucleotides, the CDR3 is TGTGCCAGTAGTATTTCGCCAGTAGCGGGGGGCCAAGAGACCCAGTACTTC.

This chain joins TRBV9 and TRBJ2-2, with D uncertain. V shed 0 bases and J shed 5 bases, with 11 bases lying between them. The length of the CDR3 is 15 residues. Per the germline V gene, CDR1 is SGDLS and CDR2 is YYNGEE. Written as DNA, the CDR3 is TGTGCCAGCAGCGTAGGAGGTTTTGGGACCGGGGAGCTGTTTTTT. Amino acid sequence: CASSVGGFGTGELFF.

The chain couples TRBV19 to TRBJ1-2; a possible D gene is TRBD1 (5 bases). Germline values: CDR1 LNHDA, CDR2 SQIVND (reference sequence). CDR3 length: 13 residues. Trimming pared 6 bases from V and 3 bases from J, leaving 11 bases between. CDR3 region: CASSTGVYYGYTF. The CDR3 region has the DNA TGTGCCAGTAGCACGGGGGTTTACTATGGCTACACCTTC. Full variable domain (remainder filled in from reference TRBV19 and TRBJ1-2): DGGITQSPKYLFRKEGQNVTLSCEQNLNHDAMYWYRQDPGQGLRLIYYSQIVNDFQKGDIAEGYSVSREKKESFPLTVTSAQKNPTAFYLCASSTGVYYGYTFGSGTRLTVV.

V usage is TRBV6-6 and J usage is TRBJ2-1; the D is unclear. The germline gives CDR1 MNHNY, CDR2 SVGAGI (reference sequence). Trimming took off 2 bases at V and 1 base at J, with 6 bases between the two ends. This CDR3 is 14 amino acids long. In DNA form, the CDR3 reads TGTGCCAGCAGTTACGTAGGGTCCTACAATGAGCAGTTCTTC. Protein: CASSYVGSYNEQFF.